These 2 T cell receptor beta chains were sequenced from one sample in a study of cytomegalovirus exposure and HLA in healthy donors. The PCR ran on 60 Vbeta and 13 Jbeta primers. Sequencing used immunoSEQ multiplex PCR; TCRdb keeps in-frame clones, though not all of them. The sample holds approximately 110,000 clones, roughly four fifths seen once. The sample comprised PBMCs. The receptors here all came from a man aged 45-60 years in good health and CMV-seronegative.

This clone was seen only a few times. The DNA of the CDR3 is TGTGCCAGCAGCACCAGTGGACAGGGGGCTGGAAACACCATATATTTT. It is translated as CASSTSGQGAGNTIYF. The genes are TRBV5-4 and TRBJ1-3; the match to TRBD1 covers 10 bases. Trimming cost V 4 bases and J 2 bases; bases outside gene matches: 6. The CDR3 is made up of 16 amino acids. CDR1 SGHNT and CDR2 YYREEE come from the germline V gene (reference sequence). Full variable domain (rest looked up from reference TRBV5-4 and TRBJ1-3): ETGVTQSPTHLIKTRGQQVTLRCSSQSGHNTVSWYQQALGQGPQFIFQYYREEENGRGNFPPRFSGLQFPNYSSELNVNALELDDSALYLCASSTSGQGAGNTIYFGEGSWLTVV.

Points on this clone: Germline and junction disagree at one end, which may indicate a read error. This chain joins TRBV7-9 and TRBJ1-2, with 12 bases fitting TRBD1. Germline-derived CDR1 and CDR2 are SEHNR and FQNEAQ (reference sequence). CDR3 size: 13 residues. CDR3 region: CSSSAGTGGRDTF. Written as DNA, the CDR3 is TGTTCCAGCAGCGCCGGGACAGGGGGCCGGGACACCTTC.